This TCR beta chain was identified during a study of cytomegalovirus exposure and HLA in healthy donors. PCR amplification relied on 60 Vbeta primers (plus 13 Jbeta primers). In the source study's methods: An analysis that came later counted roughly 80 million unique TCR beta chains, around 12 million shared. Assay: immunoSEQ multiplex PCR; the TCRdb copy retains only in-frame clones and omits some. The DNA gave D and trimming, while V, J and clone size come from that table. The data contain roughly 190,000 clones, 70% to 80% of them seen just once; the ten biggest clones take up approximately 1.4%. General study results and limits: Sequencing artifact likely explains a cluster of highly shared sequence variants.

A remark on this clone: Its specificity is unknown.

This CDR3 contains 14 residues. CDR1 and CDR2 from the germline V gene are SEHNR and FQNEAQ (reference sequence). V lost 3 bases and J lost 1, with 9 bases in between. This TCR derives from a woman aged 45 to 65 in good health and CMV-seronegative. The material sequenced was PBMCs. The rearrangement uses TRBV7-9 and TRBJ1-1, with a weak D call TRBD1 (6 bases). Here the CDR3 DNA reads TGTGCCAGCAGCTTGGGCAGGGGGAACACTGAAGCTTTCTTT. Translated: CASSLGRGNTEAFF. Full variable domain (missing parts from reference TRBV7-9 and TRBJ1-1): DTGVSQNPRHKITKRGQNVTFRCDPISEHNRLYWYRQTLGQGPEFLTYFQNEAQLEKSRLLSDRFSAERPKGSFSTLEIQRTEQGDSAMYLCASSLGRGNTEAFFGQGTRLTVV.